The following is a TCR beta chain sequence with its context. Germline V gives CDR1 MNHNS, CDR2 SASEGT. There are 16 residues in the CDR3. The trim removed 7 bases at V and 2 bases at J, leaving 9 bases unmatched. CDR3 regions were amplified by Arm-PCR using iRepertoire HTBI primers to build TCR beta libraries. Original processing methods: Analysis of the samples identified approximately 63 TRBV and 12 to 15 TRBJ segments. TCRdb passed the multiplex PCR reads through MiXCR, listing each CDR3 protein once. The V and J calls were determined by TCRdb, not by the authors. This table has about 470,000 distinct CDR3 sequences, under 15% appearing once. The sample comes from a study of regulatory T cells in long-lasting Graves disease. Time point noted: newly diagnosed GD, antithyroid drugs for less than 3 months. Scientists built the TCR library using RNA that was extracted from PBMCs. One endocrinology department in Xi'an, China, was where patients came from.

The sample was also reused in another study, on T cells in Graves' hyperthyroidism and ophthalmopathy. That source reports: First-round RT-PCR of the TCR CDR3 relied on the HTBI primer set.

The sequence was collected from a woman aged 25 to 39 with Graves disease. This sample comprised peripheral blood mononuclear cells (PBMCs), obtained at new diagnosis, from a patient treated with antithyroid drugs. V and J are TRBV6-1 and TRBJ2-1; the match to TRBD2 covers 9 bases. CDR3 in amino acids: CASTVGLARAYNEQFF. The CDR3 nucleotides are TGTGCCAGCACCGTGGGACTAGCTCGGGCCTACAATGAGCAGTTCTTC.